The 11 T cell receptor beta chains in this list originate from one sample, sequenced in a study of identical twins. Using its own MiXCR run on the 5' RACE reads, TCRdb lists one record per CDR3 protein. This table has 750,000 to 950,000 distinct CDR3 sequences, 9% to 15% appearing once. These records were also assigned to another study, of yellow fever vaccine responses in identical twins.

The sample comprised PBMCs. The receptors stem from a woman aged 18-35 years in good health.

This clonotype has just a few counts. The gene calls are TRBV20-1 and TRBJ2-5, with 7 bases fitting TRBD1. The V gene end was trimmed by 3 bases and the J gene end by 5 bases; junction bases not matched to a gene: 6. Germline assignment: CDR1 DFQATT and CDR2 SNEGSKA (reference sequence). This CDR3 is built from 13 residues. CDR3 DNA sequence: TGCAGTGCTAGGGTAGGGGGCAGTGAGACCCAGTACTTC. It encodes CSARVGGSETQYF.

Only a few counts were recorded for this clonotype. The rearrangement uses TRBV24-1 and TRBJ2-7, with unresolved D. Germline V gene lookup returns CDR1 KGHDR and CDR2 SFDVKD. Trimming removed 1 base at V and 2 bases at J, with 11 bases between. The length of the CDR3 is 15 residues. DNA for the CDR3: TGTGCCACCAGTGATTTCGGAGCTGCGGCCTACGAGCAGTACTTC. It codes for CATSDFGAAAYEQYF.

This clonotype has only a few counts. The V call is TRBV6-4, the J call TRBJ2-1, with 10 bases aligning to TRBD1. CDR3 length equals 16 residues. V lost 2 bases and J lost 3; bases outside the gene matches: 4. Germline-derived CDR1 and CDR2 are MRHNA and SNTAGT. CDR3 sequence: CASSDGQGVDYNEQFF. The CDR3 nucleotides are TGTGCCAGCAGTGACGGACAGGGGGTCGACTACAATGAGCAGTTCTTC.

This clonotype turned up a few times. The chain links TRBV20-1 to TRBJ2-5, with 12 bases fitting TRBD2. The CDR3 extends over 18 amino acids. Germline loops: CDR1 DFQATT, CDR2 SNEGSKA (reference sequence). Germline trimming cut 5 bases from V and 0 bases from J; bases unmatched to any gene: 13. This CDR3 is CSARLRTSGAEYQETQYF. The CDR3 DNA reads as TGCAGTGCTCGATTACGGACTAGCGGGGCCGAGTACCAAGAGACCCAGTACTTC.

Note on this clonotype: One base away lies a much larger clone, so this may be a sequencing read error. CDR3 in amino acids: CASSPGTIYGYTF. The CDR3 DNA is TGTGCCAGCAGTCCAGGGACGATCTATGGCTACACCTTC. This chain joins TRBV28 and TRBJ1-2, with D tentatively TRBD1 (5 bases). The CDR3 contains 13 residues. The ends were cut back, 5 bases at V and 4 bases at J, with 11 bases in the middle. CDR1 is MDHEN, CDR2 SYDVKM, per germline.

The chain couples TRBV10-3 to TRBJ1-5; D gene unclear. The germline CDR1 and CDR2 sequences are ENHRY and SYGVKD. V lost 3 bases and J 0 bases, leaving 3 bases between the germline ends. CDR3 size: 13 residues. As DNA, the CDR3 is TGTGCCATCAGTGACCGTAGCAATCAGCCCCAGCATTTT. This codes for CAISDRSNQPQHF.

This clonotype turned up a few times. V usage is TRBV21-1 and J usage is TRBJ2-7; the table assigns TRBD1, which was not confirmed against the DNA. TRBV21-1 is assigned pseudogene status. The CDR3 loop spans 15 amino acids. Written as DNA, the CDR3 is TGTGCCAGCAGAACTACAGGGGAAAGTGTCTACGAGCAGTACGTC. This gives the protein CASRTTGESVYEQYV.

This chain joins TRBV15 and TRBJ2-7; D ambiguous. Germline CDR1 reads LNHNV; CDR2 reads YYDKDF (reference sequence). This CDR3 contains 13 residues. Trimming pared 0 bases from V and 4 bases from J, leaving 7 bases between. The CDR3 DNA reads as TGTGCCACCAGCAGAGATCGCAGATACGAGCAGTACTTC. Translated: CATSRDRRYEQYF.

The chain joins TRBV7-2 to TRBJ2-3; TRBD1 might be the D (5 bases). This CDR3 spans 17 amino acids. V lost 4 bases and J lost 2, with 19 bases in between. From germline, CDR1 is SGHTA and CDR2 FQGNSA. The CDR3 DNA is TGTGCCAGCAGCTCCAATAAGGGGCCCCCTCTCACAGATACGCAGTATTTT. Protein sequence: CASSSNKGPPLTDTQYF.

This clonotype was found many times. V is TRBV4-1 and J is TRBJ2-1; a weak D match, TRBD1 (5 bases). V lost 0 bases and J 0 bases, leaving 12 bases between the germline ends. The CDR3 contains 17 residues. In germline, CDR1 is MGHRA, CDR2 YSYEKL. CDR3 residues: CASSQESQASSYNEQFF. The DNA of the CDR3 is TGCGCCAGCAGCCAAGAGTCACAGGCGAGCTCCTACAATGAGCAGTTCTTC.

The chain is built from TRBV6-2 or TRBV6-3 and TRBJ2-1; tentative D call: TRBD2 (5 bases). This CDR3 region has 19 residues. With 3 bases removed from V and 2 bases from J, the gap between germline ends came to 23 bases. Germline assignment: CDR1 MNHEY and CDR2 SVGEGT. CDR3 bases: TGTGCCAGCAGTTATACCTCCCGGAGGTTATCCCTGGCCTACAATGAGCAGTTCTTC. It translates to CASSYTSRRLSLAYNEQFF.